The present T cell receptor (beta chain) was sequenced within a study of shared clonotypes between healthy human individuals. TCRdb's table, derived via immunoSEQ multiplex PCR, lists solely in-frame clones and lacks some. The table has around 620,000 clones, approximately 96% seen once. The CDR3 is 12 residues long. Germline V gives CDR1 SEHNR, CDR2 FQNEAQ (reference sequence). Trimming stripped 4 bases from V and 4 bases from J, with 8 bases between. As defined, naive CD8 cells were CD45RO-negative and positively selected for CCR7, with terminally differentiated effector memory CD45RA+ cells excluded.

The V gene is TRBV7-9, the J gene TRBJ2-7, with D unresolved. The receptor's source is a woman aged 25-40 years in good health. The material sequenced was naive CD8+ T cells sorted from blood. CDR3: CASSSTLYEQYF. The CDR3 DNA sequence: TGTGCCAGCAGCTCGACACTATACGAGCAGTACTTC.